This T cell receptor (beta chain) was retrieved from a study of metastatic and nonmetastatic thyroid tumors. Study in general: The study looked at repertoires side by side in blood and in tumor or nodule tissue from malignant and benign thyroid patients.

The CDR3 has 14 residues. The germline CDR1 and CDR2 sequences are SGHAT and FQNNGV. Deletions cut 1 base from V and 4 bases from J, with 10 bases between. As regards this clone: Its antigen is as yet unknown.

No patient had received any treatment before thyroid surgery. With MiXCR, TCRdb reprocessed the PCR reads. Of around 34,000 clones listed, 20% were seen once; the top ten hold about 7.6%. Study-wide results and caveats: Significantly higher TCR beta diversity was reportedly seen in malignant thyroid tumors than benign nodules, in blood and tumor.

The sequence was obtained from a female donor with papillary thyroid cancer or a benign thyroid nodule (not recorded which). Some clones in this sample may be carry-over from other donors' samples. The chain recombines TRBV11-2 with TRBJ1-1, with a tentative D call TRBD1 (5 bases). The specimen was blood. The CDR3 region is CASSLVDQGTEAFF. For the CDR3, the DNA is TGTGCCAGCAGCTTAGTGGACCAGGGCACTGAAGCTTTCTTT.